These 30 T cell receptor gamma chains share one sample of origin, sequenced in a study of Vδ1+ human thymocytes. Whole-study findings and limits: Thymic TRG and TRD repertoires appeared highly polyclonal.

Their cognate antigens are unknown. Sequences come from RNA converted to cDNA by reverse transcription. Pooled V-gene forward primers with one constant-region reverse primer generated the CDR3 amplicons by multiplex PCR. TCRdb ran CATT on the multiplex PCR reads. The sample lists some 37,000 gamma-chain clones, roughly a fifth occurring once. Sequencing input: Vdelta1+ gamma-delta thymocytes from the thymus. Subset described: FACS-sorted CD3+ TCRalphabeta- TCRVdelta1+ TCRVdelta2- thymocytes. The receptors shown here come from a girl under two years old who had congenital heart surgery.

The chain has TRGV3 and TRGJP2. After removal of 0 bases from V and 2 bases from J, the junction contained 9 bases not matched to a gene. CDR1 VTNTFY and CDR2 YDVSTARD come from the germline V gene (reference sequence). The CDR3 covers 17 residues. The CDR3 spells CATWDRRKGSSDWIKTF. The CDR3 coding sequence is TGTGCCACCTGGGACAGGCGTAAGGGGAGTAGTGATTGGATCAAGACGTTT.

The chain combines TRGV9 with TRGJ1 or TRGJ2. The CDR3 covers 13 residues. The germline V gene has CDR1 GITISATS and CDR2 ISYDGTV (reference sequence). V trimming: 5 bases; J trimming: 3 bases; junction bases outside the gene matches: 7. In nucleotides, the CDR3 is TGTGCCTTGTGGGTCGGGCCTTATTATAAGAAACTCTTT. It encodes CALWVGPYYKKLF.

Details on this clone: This sequence may be a read error, since a much larger clone differs from it by one base. This specimen includes other DNA sequences encoding the same CDR3. V and J are TRGV4 and TRGJ1 or TRGJ2. Germline V lookup: CDR1 EGSTGY, CDR2 YDSYTSSV. V lost 1 base, J lost 3 bases, and 3 bases stayed unmatched. CDR3 size: 13 residues. The DNA for the CDR3 is TGTGCCACCTGGGATGGAATTTATTATAAGAAACTCTTT. It translates to CATWDGIYYKKLF.

This chain joins TRGV8 and TRGJ1 or TRGJ2. Germline trimming cut 3 bases from V and 6 bases from J; bases unmatched to any gene: 8. Germline loops: CDR1 VENAVY, CDR2 YDSYNSRV. This CDR3 contains 13 residues. The CDR3 region is CATWDGWGYKKLF. CDR3 coding DNA: TGTGCCACCTGGGATGGGTGGGGTTATAAGAAACTCTTT.

The rearrangement joins TRGV9 to TRGJ1 or TRGJ2. This CDR3 is built from 10 residues. CDR1 is GITISATS and CDR2 is ISYDGTV in the germline V gene (reference sequence). After removal of 3 bases from V and 10 bases from J, the junction contained 3 bases not matched to a gene. In DNA form, the CDR3 reads TGTGCCTTGTGGGAGTCCAAGAAACTCTTT. Its protein product is CALWESKKLF.

The chain couples TRGV3 to TRGJP2. The V gene end was trimmed by 6 bases and the J gene end by 2 bases; junction bases not matched to a gene: 3. Per germline, CDR1 VTNTFY and CDR2 YDVSTARD (reference sequence). CDR3 length equals 13 residues. In nucleotides, the CDR3 is TGTGCCACCTGGATCAGTAGTGATTGGATCAAGACGTTT. It codes for CATWISSDWIKTF.

This clone was seen a handful of times. The chain carries TRGV8 and TRGJ1 or TRGJ2. Losses at the gene ends were 4 bases for V and 3 bases for J; bases not matched to a gene: 6. Germline CDR1 reads VENAVY; CDR2 reads YDSYNSRV. CDR3 length: 13 amino acids. CDR3 loop: CATWENPYYKKLF. The DNA for the CDR3 is TGTGCCACCTGGGAAAATCCTTATTATAAGAAACTCTTT.

In its sample, this clone was seen a few times. This chain uses TRGV2 with TRGJ1 or TRGJ2. The CDR3 spans 13 residues. Germline V gene lookup returns CDR1 EGSNGY and CDR2 YDSYNSKV. Trimming cost V 0 bases and J 16 bases; bases outside gene matches: 15. The CDR3 loop reads CATWDGLLRLGLF. For the CDR3, the DNA is TGTGCCACCTGGGACGGGCTTCTCCGATTGGGTCTCTTT.

This clone appeared a few times. The chain is built from TRGV2 and TRGJ1 or TRGJ2. J lost 5 bases, V lost 1 base, and 5 bases had no gene match. CDR3 size: 13 residues. Germline CDR1 EGSNGY, CDR2 YDSYNSKV. DNA for the CDR3: TGTGCCACCTGGGACGGAACTAATTATAAGAAACTCTTT. Its protein product is CATWDGTNYKKLF.

The chain couples TRGV9 to TRGJ1 or TRGJ2. CDR3 length: 16 residues. CDR1 GITISATS and CDR2 ISYDGTV come from the germline V gene (reference sequence). The trim removed 0 bases at V and 0 bases at J, leaving 8 bases unmatched. CDR3 amino acids: CALWEVPSMNYYKKLF. DNA for the CDR3: TGTGCCTTGTGGGAGGTGCCCTCAATGAATTATTATAAGAAACTCTTT.

The chain links TRGV9 to TRGJ1 or TRGJ2. In germline, CDR1 is GITISATS, CDR2 ISYDGTV (reference sequence). CDR3 length equals 14 residues. J was trimmed by 4 bases and V by 3 bases; bases with no gene match: 9. The CDR3 sequence is CALWEMSVYYKKLF. The CDR3 DNA reads TGTGCCTTGTGGGAGATGTCGGTCTATTATAAGAAACTCTTT.

The V gene is TRGV8, the J gene TRGJP2. V trimming: 6 bases; J trimming: 6 bases; junction bases outside the gene matches: 16. The V gene's germline CDR1 is VENAVY and CDR2 YDSYNSRV. This CDR3 region has 16 residues. This chain's CDR3 is CATWPPSISGDWIKTF. DNA of the CDR3: TGTGCCACCTGGCCCCCTTCGATTTCCGGTGATTGGATCAAGACGTTT.

This clone appeared a few times. This chain joins TRGV8 and TRGJ1 or TRGJ2. This CDR3 has 13 amino acids. The junction had 5 bases not matched to a gene; V was cut back by 3 bases and J by 3 bases. Germline lookup yields CDR1 VENAVY and CDR2 YDSYNSRV. CDR3 sequence: CATWDLRYYKKLF. For the CDR3, the DNA is TGTGCCACCTGGGATTTACGTTATTATAAGAAACTCTTT.

Turning to this clone: The same CDR3 can be traced to other DNA sequences in this sample. The rearrangement links TRGV8 to TRGJ1 or TRGJ2. This CDR3 region has 13 residues. The germline V gene encodes CDR1 VENAVY and CDR2 YDSYNSRV. With 0 bases clipped from V and 5 bases from J, the junction kept 4 bases outside the gene matches. The chain's CDR3 is CATWDRRHYKKLF. CDR3 nucleotide sequence: TGTGCCACCTGGGATAGGAGGCATTATAAGAAACTCTTT.

J is TRGJ1 or TRGJ2 and V is TRGV4. The trim removed 4 bases at V and 9 bases at J, leaving 15 bases unmatched. The CDR3 totals 14 residues. Germline CDR1 reads EGSTGY; CDR2 reads YDSYTSSV. The chain's CDR3 is CATWDTTSGSKKLF. The CDR3 DNA reads TGTGCCACCTGGGACACCACGTCGGGATCTAAGAAACTCTTT.

The genes are TRGV8 and TRGJP2. Germline CDR1 reads VENAVY; CDR2 reads YDSYNSRV. The J segment lost 1 base and the V segment lost 3 bases, leaving 5 bases of the junction unmatched. The CDR3 loop spans 15 amino acids. The CDR3 loop is CATWDPISSDWIKTF. The DNA for the CDR3 is TGTGCCACCTGGGATCCAATTAGTAGTGATTGGATCAAGACGTTT.

The chain is built from TRGV9 and TRGJ1 or TRGJ2. Germline CDR1 reads GITISATS; CDR2 reads ISYDGTV (reference sequence). The CDR3 extends over 14 amino acids. The V segment lost 1 base and the J segment 6 bases; nucleotides outside the gene matches: 9. The CDR3 DNA reads as TGTGCCTTGTGGGAGGTAGGAGTAGGTTATAAGAAACTCTTT. This translates into CALWEVGVGYKKLF.

The chain uses TRGV9 and TRGJ1 or TRGJ2. Trimming at V came to 3 bases and at J to 0 bases, leaving 17 bases not matched to a gene. Germline CDR1 is GITISATS and CDR2 is ISYDGTV (reference sequence). CDR3 length equals 18 residues. CDR3 amino acids: CALWELLTFFANYYKKLF. The CDR3 nucleotides are TGTGCCTTGTGGGAGCTGCTAACCTTCTTCGCGAATTATTATAAGAAACTCTTT.

This clone was counted a few times. The chain couples TRGV2 to TRGJ1 or TRGJ2. With V trimmed by 4 bases and J by 4 bases, 7 bases remained unmatched. The CDR3 is 13 amino acids. Germline V gene sequence: CDR1 EGSNGY, CDR2 YDSYNSKV. The CDR3 region has the DNA TGTGCCACCTGGGATCCTATATATTATAAGAAACTCTTT. Translated: CATWDPIYYKKLF.

This clone was observed a few times. Other DNA sequences in this specimen translate into the identical CDR3. The chain is built from TRGV3 and TRGJ1 or TRGJ2. This CDR3 region has 14 residues. The ends lost 0 bases at V and 5 bases at J; junction bases unmatched: 7. Germline V gives CDR1 VTNTFY, CDR2 YDVSTARD (reference sequence). The CDR3 DNA reads as TGTGCCACCTGGGACAGGCCTAAGAATTATAAGAAACTCTTT. Translating gives CATWDRPKNYKKLF.

V usage is TRGV3 and J usage is TRGJ1 or TRGJ2. Losses at the gene ends were 0 bases for V and 4 bases for J; bases not matched to a gene: 9. The CDR3 covers 15 residues. CDR1 and CDR2 from the germline V gene are VTNTFY and YDVSTARD (reference sequence). In DNA form, the CDR3 reads TGTGCCACCTGGGACAGGCGGGAGTGGTATTATAAGAAACTCTTT. It translates to CATWDRREWYYKKLF.

This clone was detected a few times. The chain employs TRGV8 and TRGJ1 or TRGJ2. V lost 0 bases and J lost 10; bases outside the gene matches: 6. In germline, CDR1 is VENAVY, CDR2 YDSYNSRV. The CDR3 covers 12 residues. This chain's CDR3 is CATWDRGEKKLF. CDR3 nucleotide sequence: TGTGCCACCTGGGATAGGGGGGAGAAGAAACTCTTT.

This clone was detected only a few times. The chain links TRGV8 to TRGJP2. Losses at the gene ends were 6 bases for V and 6 bases for J; bases not matched to a gene: 7. This CDR3 is built from 13 residues. Per the germline V gene, CDR1 is VENAVY and CDR2 is YDSYNSRV. The CDR3 DNA reads as TGTGCCACCTGGATAGCTGGTGATTGGATCAAGACGTTT. Its translation: CATWIAGDWIKTF.

A word on this clone: This may arise from a read error, as a much more abundant clone is one base away. The sample carries other DNA sequences with the same CDR3. The gene calls are TRGV2 and TRGJP2. Germline V lookup: CDR1 EGSNGY, CDR2 YDSYNSKV. The CDR3 runs 15 residues. The DNA of the CDR3 is TGTGCCACCTGGGACGGGCCTGGTAGTGATCGGATCAAGACGTTT. Translated: CATWDGPGSDRIKTF.

This clone was recorded a few times. This chain uses TRGV9 with TRGJ1 or TRGJ2. V dropped 5 bases and J dropped 6; count of bases not matched to a gene: 4. In germline, CDR1 is GITISATS, CDR2 ISYDGTV (reference sequence). CDR3 size: 11 residues. The CDR3, as DNA: TGTGCCTTGTGGGTATGTTATAAGAAACTCTTT. Translating it yields CALWVCYKKLF.

A note on this clone: It may be a read error: a sequence one base away is much more abundant. Distinct nucleotide sequences in the sample also encode this CDR3. The chain couples TRGV9 to TRGJ1 or TRGJ2. Germline lookup yields CDR1 GITISATS and CDR2 ISYDGTV (reference sequence). The CDR3 is 10 residues long. After removal of 0 bases from V and 13 bases from J, the junction contained 3 bases not matched to a gene. The DNA for the CDR3 is TGTGCCTTGTGGGAGGTGAAAAAACTCTTT. As protein: CALWEVKKLF.

Comments on this clone: With a far larger clone one base away, a read error is the likely cause. Other DNA sequences from this sample encode an identical CDR3 as well. The rearrangement links TRGV2 to TRGJ1 or TRGJ2. Germline-derived CDR1 and CDR2 are EGSNGY and YDSYNSKV. The CDR3 contains 14 residues. Germline trimming cut 2 bases from V and 0 bases from J; bases unmatched to any gene: 4. The CDR3 DNA reads TGTGCCACCTGGGACGCGCCGAATTATTATAAGAAACTCTTT. Encoded protein: CATWDAPNYYKKLF.

This clone was detected a few times. V usage is TRGV3 and J usage is TRGJP2. The trim removed 3 bases at V and 4 bases at J, leaving 8 bases unmatched. The CDR3 length is 15 residues. CDR1 is VTNTFY and CDR2 is YDVSTARD in the germline V gene (reference sequence). CDR3 in DNA: TGTGCCACCTGGGACGGGCGAAATAGTGATTGGATCAAGACGTTT. Translating it yields CATWDGRNSDWIKTF.

The chain recombines TRGV8 with TRGJ1 or TRGJ2. Germline lookup yields CDR1 VENAVY and CDR2 YDSYNSRV. The CDR3 runs to 12 residues. Trimming took 3 bases from V and 8 from J; bases not matched to a gene: 7. CDR3 sequence (DNA): TGTGCCACCTGGGATCCAAAGGATAAGAAACTCTTT. The encoded protein is CATWDPKDKKLF.

With regard to this clone: This same CDR3 is encoded by further DNA sequences in the sample. The chain recombines TRGV3 with TRGJ1 or TRGJ2. The junction had 9 bases not matched to a gene; V was cut back by 3 bases and J by 4 bases. Looked up from germline, CDR1 is VTNTFY and CDR2 is YDVSTARD (reference sequence). This CDR3 is built from 14 residues. CDR3 sequence reads: CATWDSPGYYKKLF. The DNA for the CDR3 is TGTGCCACCTGGGACTCCCCGGGGTATTATAAGAAACTCTTT.